Below, 17 T cell receptor beta chains from the same sample are listed, as sequenced in a study of shared clonotypes between healthy human individuals. Assay used: immunoSEQ multiplex PCR; TCRdb lists only in-frame clones, some missing. The table records about 680,000 clones, around two thirds of them present only once. Sequenced input: memory CD4+ T cells sorted from blood. As for subset: CD45RA-negative fraction. The receptors derive from a woman aged 25-40 years in good health.

The chain couples TRBV10-3 to TRBJ2-1; D is unclear. V lost 0 bases and J 5 bases, leaving 14 bases between the germline ends. The CDR3 contains 16 residues. Per germline, CDR1 ENHRY and CDR2 SYGVKD. The CDR3 region is CAISESVVGQDNEQFF. The CDR3 DNA sequence: TGTGCCATCAGTGAGTCGGTAGTGGGCCAAGACAATGAGCAGTTCTTC.

This clone was counted a single time. The J gene is TRBJ1-2, the V gene TRBV6-1, with 10 bases fitting TRBD1. With 6 bases clipped from V and 8 bases from J, the junction kept 9 bases outside the gene matches. The CDR3 covers 14 residues. Germline V CDR1 and CDR2: MNHNS, SASEGT. CDR3 in DNA: TGTGCCAGCAGGGGACAGGGGATGTCGGGCGGCTACACCTTC. Residues: CASRGQGMSGGYTF.

This clone showed up just a few times. The chain links TRBV19 to TRBJ2-6; D remains unclear. Trimming took 3 bases from V and 0 from J, leaving 6 bases between them. Germline V gene data show CDR1 as LNHDA and CDR2 as SQIVND (reference sequence). The CDR3 is made up of 15 amino acids. This CDR3 is CASSISVSGANVLTF. Written as DNA, the CDR3 is TGTGCCAGTAGTATCAGTGTCTCTGGGGCCAACGTCCTGACTTTC.

The chain has TRBV2 and TRBJ2-3; D is undetermined. From germline, CDR1 is SNHLY and CDR2 FYNNEI. CDR3 length equals 12 residues. Between the trimmed V and J ends, which lost 9 bases and 2 bases, there was a span of 9 bases. The CDR3 is CASRRYTDTQYF. CDR3 bases: TGTGCCAGTCGCCGTTACACAGATACGCAGTATTTT.

The CDR3 DNA reads TGTGCCAGCAGTTACAGGGGCCTGGAATATGGCTACACCTTC. Translated: CASSYRGLEYGYTF. The chain joins TRBV6-5 to TRBJ1-2, with D possibly TRBD1 on 5 matching bases. This CDR3 spans 14 amino acids. Trimming took off 2 bases at V and 5 bases at J, with 12 bases between the two ends. From germline, CDR1 is MNHEY and CDR2 SVGAGI.

In the case of this clone: Other DNA sequences in this sample translate to the same CDR3. V gene TRBV27 combines with J gene TRBJ2-5, with 7 bases that match TRBD1. Germline CDR1 reads MNHEY; CDR2 reads SMNVEV (reference sequence). The CDR3 is 15 amino acids. J was trimmed by 5 bases and V by 2 bases; bases with no gene match: 8. CDR3 region: CASSLSRQGGETQYF. DNA for the CDR3: TGTGCCAGCAGTTTAAGCCGACAGGGTGGCGAGACCCAGTACTTC.

The CDR3 region is CASSPRGRETDTQYF. CDR3 nucleotide sequence: TGTGCCAGCAGCCCCCGGGGACGGGAAACAGATACGCAGTATTTT. This chain links TRBV6-4 with TRBJ2-3; D assignment may be TRBD1 or TRBD2 (5 bases each). This CDR3 comprises 15 residues. Per germline, CDR1 MRHNA and CDR2 SNTAGT. V was trimmed by 6 bases and J by 3 bases, leaving 16 bases between them.

The genes are TRBV5-1 and TRBJ2-2; D gene ambiguous. V was shortened by 4 bases and J by 1 base, with 8 bases between the two germline ends. Per germline, CDR1 SGHRS and CDR2 YFSETQ. CDR3 size: 14 residues. CDR3 sequence: CASSLGWNTGELFF. The CDR3 DNA is TGCGCCAGCAGCCTAGGTTGGAACACCGGGGAGCTGTTTTTT. The whole variable domain, remainder taken from reference TRBV5-1 and TRBJ2-2, is KAGVTQTPRYLIKTRGQQVTLSCSPISGHRSVSWYQQTPGQGLQFLFEYFSETQRNKGNFPGRFSGRQFSNSRSEMNVSTLELGDSALYLCASSLGWNTGELFFGEGSRLTVL.

The chain has TRBV5-1 and TRBJ2-7; 7 positions match TRBD1. CDR1 is SGHRS, CDR2 YFSETQ, per germline. The V gene end was trimmed by 4 bases and the J gene end by 2 bases; junction bases not matched to a gene: 3. This CDR3 is 13 amino acids long. CDR3 nucleotide sequence: TGCGCCAGCAGCCGAGGGACAGCCTACGAGCAGTACTTC. Translation gives CASSRGTAYEQYF.

This chain connects TRBV5-5 to TRBJ2-3; D might be TRBD1 (5 bases). This CDR3 has 15 amino acids. Deletions cut 4 bases from V and 6 bases from J, with 18 bases between. Per germline, CDR1 SGHKS and CDR2 YYEKEE (reference sequence). The DNA for the CDR3 is TGTGCCAGCAGCCCACTTGGGGCTCGCAGGGATACGCAGTATTTT. It encodes CASSPLGARRDTQYF.

In this sample, this clone turned up many times. The rearrangement uses TRBV11-2 and TRBJ2-2; D is undetermined. The CDR3 is made up of 16 amino acids. Trimming left V 2 bases short and J 0 bases short, with 10 bases between. Germline loops: CDR1 SGHAT, CDR2 FQNNGV. CDR3 bases: TGTGCCAGCAGCTTACTTCCCTACCCGAACACCGGGGAGCTGTTTTTT. Amino acid sequence: CASSLLPYPNTGELFF. The full variable domain, its missing parts supplied by reference TRBV11-2 and TRBJ2-2, is EAGVAQSPRYKIIEKRQSVAFWCNPISGHATLYWYQQILGQGPKLLIQFQNNGVVDDSQLPKDRFSAERLKGVDSTLKIQPAKLEDSAVYLCASSLLPYPNTGELFFGEGSRLTVL.

The chain links TRBV11-1 to TRBJ1-1; D perhaps matches TRBD1 (5 bases). V dropped 7 bases and J dropped 5 bases, with 23 bases sitting between them. CDR3 length: 16 amino acids. CDR1 and CDR2 (germline): SGHAT, FQDESV (reference sequence). The CDR3 DNA reads TGTGCCAGCAACCCGGGACTCAATGCCCCGGGTACTGAAGCTTTCTTT. Protein: CASNPGLNAPGTEAFF.

The rearrangement uses TRBV5-4 and TRBJ2-1; TRBD1 agrees at 11 bases. Germline V CDR1 and CDR2: SGHNT, YYREEE (reference sequence). This CDR3 spans 15 amino acids. V lost 3 bases, J lost 8 bases, and 7 bases stayed unmatched. The CDR3 coding sequence is TGTGCCAGCAGCTCGTGGGACAGGGGGAGTGATGAGCAGTTCTTC. Translation gives CASSSWDRGSDEQFF.

The rearrangement links TRBV6-6 to TRBJ2-6, with TRBD1 matching over 8 bases. From germline, CDR1 is MNHNY and CDR2 SVGAGI (reference sequence). CDR3 length: 16 amino acids. Unmatched junction bases numbered 6, after V lost 4 bases and J lost 4 bases. The CDR3 nucleotides are TGTGCCAGCAGTTCCTCAGGGGGCACCGGGGCCAACGTCCTGACTTTC. It specifies CASSSSGGTGANVLTF.

The V and J genes are TRBV28 and TRBJ1-1, with 7 bases lining up with TRBD1. Germline V gene lookup returns CDR1 MDHEN and CDR2 SYDVKM. V lost 7 bases and J lost 11; bases outside the gene matches: 10. The CDR3 consists of 12 residues. The CDR3 nucleotides read TGTGCCAGCAACGAGGGGGCGCTGGGGGCTTTCTTT. Translated, it gives CASNEGALGAFF.

The sample holds one count of this clone. The chain carries TRBV7-2 and TRBJ1-5; D is perhaps TRBD1 (6 bases). V shed 5 bases and J shed 4 bases, with 9 bases lying between them. Per germline, CDR1 SGHTA and CDR2 FQGNSA. The CDR3 contains 13 residues. This chain's CDR3 is CASSPRGNQPQHF. The DNA for the CDR3 is TGTGCCAGCAGCCCGAGGGGGAATCAGCCCCAGCATTTT.

The chain combines TRBV27 with TRBJ1-2; a weak D match, TRBD1 (6 bases). The V end lost 3 bases, the J end lost 5 bases, and 16 bases lay between the germline ends. This CDR3 has 15 amino acids. Germline CDR1 reads MNHEY; CDR2 reads SMNVEV (reference sequence). The CDR3 nucleotides are TGTGCCAGCAGTTTGAGAGGGGGATTTAGTTATGGCTACACCTTC. This encodes CASSLRGGFSYGYTF.